A single TCR beta chain is shown here with its context. Profiled with immunoSEQ multiplex PCR; TCRdb holds only in-frame clones, not every one. Here the sample spans some 2,500,000 clones, around 92% being singletons. This specimen belongs to a study of shared clonotypes between healthy human individuals. Study background: Each donor's CD8 memory used one plate, CD8 naive two, each CD4 subset three.

The germline gives CDR1 LNHDA, CDR2 SQIVND (reference sequence). The J segment lost 2 bases and the V segment lost 5 bases, leaving 5 bases of the junction unmatched. The CDR3 has 15 residues. CD4+ cells underwent separation, giving CD45RA+ naive and CD45RA-negative memory subsets. This receptor was taken from a man aged 18 to 30 in good health. Some clones in this sample may be carry-over from other donors' samples. The genes are TRBV19 and TRBJ2-5; 10 bases agree with TRBD2. The sequencing input was naive CD4+ T cells from PBMCs. As for subset: CD45RA+ positively selected. This CDR3 reads CASSVAGGEQETQYF. CDR3 sequence (DNA): TGTGCCAGTAGTGTAGCGGGAGGAGAACAAGAGACCCAGTACTTC.